A single sample is the source of the 10 T cell receptor beta chains below, sequenced in a study of early T cells in non-severe SARS-CoV-2 infection. TCRdb re-called the 5' RACE reads through MiXCR, storing one row per CDR3 protein. The data show more than 45,000 distinct CDR3 sequences, under 10% seen once. The sample comprised whole blood. The receptor source for this set is an adult who was a healthcare worker with PCR-confirmed SARS-CoV-2 infection or an uninfected control (not recorded which).

This clonotype was seen more than once but under ten times. This chain uses TRBV18 with TRBJ1-1; D is ambiguous. The CDR3 sequence is 14 residues long. CDR1 and CDR2 (germline): KGHSH, LQKENI. The germline V and J ends were trimmed by 3 bases and 5 bases, with 13 bases remaining between them. In DNA form, the CDR3 reads TGTGCCAGCTCACCTGCTCCGGCCGGGACTGAAGCTTTCTTT. Translating gives CASSPAPAGTEAFF.

This clonotype was seen repeatedly, ten times or more. The rearrangement links TRBV7-8 to TRBJ1-3; unclear D gene. Trimming removed 2 bases from V and 2 bases from J, with 19 bases in between. This CDR3 has 18 amino acids. Germline V gives CDR1 SGHVS, CDR2 FQNEAQ. In nucleotides, the CDR3 is TGTGCCAGCAGCTTATTCATCTCGGTGTCCGCTACTGGAAACACCATATATTTT. It encodes CASSLFISVSATGNTIYF. Filled out from reference TRBV7-8 and TRBJ1-3, the complete variable domain reads GAGVSQSPRYKVAKRGQDVALRCDPISGHVSLFWYQQALGQGPEFLTYFQNEAQLDKSGLPSDRFFAERPEGSVSTLKIQRTQQEDSAVYLCASSLFISVSATGNTIYFGEGSWLTVV.

This clonotype has ten or more counts. The chain recombines TRBV14 with TRBJ2-2, with 7 bases that match TRBD2. In germline, CDR1 is SGHDN, CDR2 FVKESK. The CDR3 has 17 amino acids. Trimming took 1 base from V and 2 from J; bases not matched to a gene: 7. CDR3: CASSQGFQRDNTGELFF. CDR3 bases: TGTGCCAGCAGCCAAGGATTTCAGCGGGACAACACCGGGGAGCTGTTTTTT. Full variable domain (missing parts from reference TRBV14 and TRBJ2-2): EAGVTQFPSHSVIEKGQTVTLRCDPISGHDNLYWYRRVMGKEIKFLLHFVKESKQDESGMPNNRFLAERTGGTYSTLKVQPAELEDSGVYFCASSQGFQRDNTGELFFGEGSRLTVL.

This clonotype has a count of ten or more. The chain combines TRBV6-6 with TRBJ2-7; weak D call: TRBD2 (6 bases). Germline V gene data show CDR1 as MNHNY and CDR2 as SVGAGI (reference sequence). The CDR3 consists of 15 residues. V lost 4 bases, J lost 6 bases, and 19 bases lay in between. CDR3: CASSSGLSVSGEQYF. The CDR3 DNA follows: TGTGCCAGCAGTTCCGGACTAAGCGTTTCCGGCGAGCAGTACTTC.

This clonotype is medium-sized by share. This chain connects TRBV10-2 to TRBJ2-3; D gene uncertain. The V gene's germline CDR1 is WSHSY and CDR2 SAAADI. V gave up 6 bases and J gave up 6 bases, with 7 bases separating them. The CDR3 runs 11 residues. The CDR3, as DNA: TGCGCCAGCAGACAGTCTGATACGCAGTATTTT. It encodes CASRQSDTQYF.

This clonotype was detected many times. The chain recombines TRBV20-1 with TRBJ2-2; maybe TRBD1 (6 bases). Germline CDR1 DFQATT, CDR2 SNEGSKA (reference sequence). The CDR3 sequence is 14 residues long. The V end lost 3 bases, the J end lost 3 bases, and 11 bases lay between the germline ends. The CDR3 reads CSARRGTHTGELFF. CDR3 DNA: TGCAGTGCTAGGAGGGGGACCCACACCGGGGAGCTGTTTTTT.

This clonotype was recorded many times. The chain is built from TRBV10-3 and TRBJ2-7; 7 positions match TRBD2. With 5 bases clipped from V and 2 bases from J, the junction kept 6 bases outside the gene matches. The germline V gene has CDR1 ENHRY and CDR2 SYGVKD. This CDR3 has 14 residues. CDR3: CAISSREAPYEQYF. CDR3 DNA sequence: TGTGCCATCAGTTCCCGGGAGGCCCCCTACGAGCAGTACTTC.

Concerning this clonotype: This sequence may be a read error, since a much larger clone differs from it by one base. The genes are TRBV11-3 and TRBJ2-2; possible D gene TRBD2, 6 bases. This CDR3 is built from 14 residues. Germline lookup yields CDR1 SGHNT and CDR2 YENEEA. The CDR3 nucleotides are TGTGCCAGCAGCTTAACTAGAAGCACCGGGGAGGTGTTTTTT. Translated, it gives CASSLTRSTGEVFF.

This chain joins TRBV3-1 and TRBJ2-1; 13 nucleotides match TRBD2. CDR1 is LGHDT and CDR2 is YNNKEL in the germline V gene (reference sequence). The V and J ends lost 1 base and 7 bases, in that order; junction bases with no gene match: 10. This CDR3 is built from 18 residues. CDR3 in amino acids: CASSQVPILAGGPNEQFF. The CDR3 DNA follows: TGTGCCAGCAGCCAAGTCCCCATACTAGCGGGAGGGCCAAATGAGCAGTTCTTC.

This clonotype appeared a few times. The rearrangement joins TRBV11-2 to TRBJ1-1; TRBD1 agrees at 7 bases. The CDR3 totals 12 residues. Germline V lookup: CDR1 SGHAT, CDR2 FQNNGV. V gave up 2 bases and J gave up 9 bases; unmatched junction bases: 3. CDR3 in amino acids: CASSLRTGQAFF. CDR3 nucleotide sequence: TGTGCCAGCAGCTTAAGGACAGGCCAAGCTTTCTTT. Looking up the rest from reference TRBV11-2 and TRBJ1-1 gives the full variable domain: EAGVAQSPRYKIIEKRQSVAFWCNPISGHATLYWYQQILGQGPKLLIQFQNNGVVDDSQLPKDRFSAERLKGVDSTLKIQPAKLEDSAVYLCASSLRTGQAFFGQGTRLTVV.